These 21 T cell receptor beta chains were sequenced from one sample in a study of Graves' ophthalmopathy and Graves' hyperthyroidism. Beta-chain TCR CDR3 regions were amplified from RNA transcripts. HTBI primers served in a first-round RT-PCR, which a second-round multiplex PCR followed. MiXCR, applied by TCRdb to the multiplex PCR reads, yields one record per CDR3 protein. The repertoire holds under 250,000 distinct CDR3 sequences, with under 25% as singletons. Sample: peripheral blood. These receptors all stem from a woman in her forties or fifties with Graves' ophthalmopathy.

There are many counts of this clonotype. Being one base from a much bigger clone, this may be a read error. V is TRBV12-3 or TRBV12-4 and J is TRBJ1-3; D uncertain. This CDR3 has 17 residues. V shed 5 bases and J shed 0 bases, with 17 bases lying between them. CDR3 nucleotides: TGTGCCAGCAGTGCAAGAGGCGGAGGGAGCTCTGGAAACACCATATATTTT. Translating it yields CASSARGGGSSGNTIYF.

This clonotype has at least ten counts. This chain joins TRBV6-4 and TRBJ2-7; D possibly corresponds to TRBD1 (6 bases). Germline-derived CDR1 and CDR2 are MRHNA and SNTAGT. With 2 bases removed from V and 0 bases from J, the gap between germline ends came to 14 bases. CDR3 length: 16 residues. The CDR3 sequence: CASSDGTPRSSYEQYF. CDR3 coding DNA: TGTGCCAGCAGTGACGGGACACCTAGGAGCTCCTACGAGCAGTACTTC.

This clonotype was observed many times. The CDR3 sequence: CASSQERAGTQYF. DNA for the CDR3: TGCGCCAGCAGCCAAGAAAGGGCTGGGACCCAGTACTTC. The chain recombines TRBV4-1 with TRBJ2-5, with no clear D. From germline, CDR1 is MGHRA and CDR2 YSYEKL. Trimming removed 0 bases from V and 7 bases from J, with 9 bases in between. This CDR3 spans 13 amino acids.

This clonotype came up many times. The gene calls are TRBV6-2 or TRBV6-3 and TRBJ2-7; no definite D call. Trimming shortened V by 5 bases and J by 4 bases, and 12 bases separated the two germline ends. There are 13 residues in the CDR3. Per the germline V gene, CDR1 is MNHEY and CDR2 is SVGEGT. CDR3 region: CASSQPPGYEQYF. CDR3 bases: TGTGCCAGCAGTCAACCCCCCGGGTACGAGCAGTACTTC.

There are many counts of this clonotype. This chain's CDR3 is CASSPPDGEMNTEAFF. In DNA form, the CDR3 reads TGTGCCAGCAGCCCGCCGGACGGGGAAATGAACACTGAAGCTTTCTTT. The rearrangement uses TRBV5-4 and TRBJ1-1; no definite D call. The length of the CDR3 is 16 residues. V lost 4 bases and J lost 0, with 16 bases in between. Germline CDR1 reads SGHNT; CDR2 reads YYREEE (reference sequence).

This clonotype appeared many times. The chain combines TRBV2 with TRBJ2-7; D unresolved. CDR3 length: 13 amino acids. V gave up 4 bases and J gave up 6 bases, with 13 bases separating them. Germline assignment: CDR1 SNHLY and CDR2 FYNNEI. CDR3 bases: TGTGCCAGCAGTGGTTTGCTAGTCGTCGAGCAGTACTTC. Amino acids: CASSGLLVVEQYF.

The sample holds many counts of this clonotype. The rearrangement uses TRBV6-5 and TRBJ2-7; D uncertain. The V end was cut by 0 bases, the J end by 2 bases, with 11 bases between. CDR3 length equals 15 residues. Germline values: CDR1 MNHEY, CDR2 SVGAGI. The CDR3 spells CASSYSGGLTYEQYF. The CDR3 coding sequence is TGTGCCAGCAGTTACTCGGGCGGCCTAACCTACGAGCAGTACTTC.

This clonotype was seen repeatedly, ten times or more. V usage is TRBV5-1 and J usage is TRBJ1-5; TRBD1 matches at 7 bases. This CDR3 spans 13 amino acids. V shed 2 bases, J shed 16 bases, and the junction held 12 bases outside the gene matches. Germline lookup yields CDR1 SGHRS and CDR2 YFSETQ. The CDR3 DNA follows: TGCGCCAGCAGCTTACAACCCCGGGACAGTAAACATTTT. Its translation: CASSLQPRDSKHF.

This chain links TRBV2 with TRBJ1-2; 7 bases align to TRBD1. J was trimmed by 2 bases and V by 6 bases; bases with no gene match: 9. This CDR3 region has 15 residues. Germline V lookup: CDR1 SNHLY, CDR2 FYNNEI. The CDR3 sequence is CASSKGTASNYGYTF. CDR3 in DNA: TGTGCCAGCAGCAAAGGGACAGCCTCGAACTATGGCTACACCTTC.

This clonotype was seen a few times. Possible read error: a much larger clone is one base away. This chain links TRBV7-6 with TRBJ2-2, with 8 bases fitting TRBD2. Germline V lookup: CDR1 SGHVS, CDR2 FNYEAQ. CDR3 length equals 15 residues. For the CDR3, the DNA is TGTGCCAGCGCAGGACTAGCCCGGAACGGCGGGGAGCTGCTTTTT. This codes for CASAGLARNGGELLF.

This clonotype was recorded at least ten times. This chain uses TRBV30 with TRBJ2-4, with TRBD2 as a possible D gene (5 bases). CDR1 is GTSNPN and CDR2 is SVGIG in the germline V gene (reference sequence). V lost 0 bases and J lost 4, with 10 bases in between. The CDR3 sequence is 14 residues long. CDR3 DNA: TGTGCCTGGAGTGTACTGCGCGGGAAAAACATTCAGTACTTC. It translates to CAWSVLRGKNIQYF.

This clonotype was found many times. The chain joins TRBV4-1 to TRBJ2-5; D unresolved. The germline V gene encodes CDR1 MGHRA and CDR2 YSYEKL. This CDR3 has 14 residues. Trimming pared 4 bases from V and 4 bases from J, leaving 13 bases between. CDR3 coding DNA: TGCGCCAGCAGCCCACCGACCGGCGGAGAGACCCAGTACTTC. Translating gives CASSPPTGGETQYF.

This clonotype was counted ten times or more. The chain combines TRBV12-3 or TRBV12-4 with TRBJ1-1; D may be TRBD1 (6 bases). Trimming left V 5 bases short and J 4 bases short, with 17 bases between. The CDR3 contains 15 residues. CDR3 nucleotide sequence: TGTGCCAGCAGTGACTCAGGGGCTTGGGGCACTGAAGCTTTCTTT. Its translation is CASSDSGAWGTEAFF.

The chain employs TRBV6-5 and TRBJ1-2; the D gene is possibly TRBD1 (6 bases). The V and J ends lost 2 bases and 8 bases respectively, with 12 bases between them. Per germline, CDR1 MNHEY and CDR2 SVGAGI. The CDR3 runs 13 residues. CDR3 region: CASSYRGRGGYTF. CDR3 nucleotide sequence: TGTGCCAGCAGTTACCGGGGAAGGGGGGGCTACACCTTC.

This clonotype came up many times. The chain has TRBV30 and TRBJ1-3; D remains ambiguous. Trimming took 0 bases from V and 8 from J, leaving 11 bases between them. This CDR3 spans 13 amino acids. Germline CDR1 is GTSNPN and CDR2 is SVGIG (reference sequence). CDR3 nucleotide sequence: TGTGCCTGGAGTGTAAGCGCGGGTTACACCATATATTTT. It is translated as CAWSVSAGYTIYF.

This clonotype has ten or more counts. The chain joins TRBV18 to TRBJ1-1; TRBD1 matches at 7 bases. Looked up from germline, CDR1 is KGHSH and CDR2 is LQKENI. This CDR3 is built from 14 residues. J was trimmed by 7 bases and V by 3 bases; bases with no gene match: 8. The CDR3 DNA is TGTGCCAGCTCACCGAGACAGGGTAAAGGTGAAGCTTTCTTT. Its protein is CASSPRQGKGEAFF.

The CDR3 region has the DNA TGTGCCACCAGGAAGTTTGACACCGGGGAGCTGTTTTTT. Residues: CATRKFDTGELFF. The chain links TRBV24-1 to TRBJ2-2; D is undetermined. Trimming shortened V by 7 bases and J by 3 bases, and 8 bases separated the two germline ends. The CDR3 runs to 13 residues. Germline-derived CDR1 and CDR2 are KGHDR and SFDVKD.

At least ten counts were recorded for this clonotype. CDR3 protein: CSARSGGRTEAFF. The CDR3 DNA reads as TGCAGTGCTAGATCGGGGGGCCGCACTGAAGCTTTCTTT. The chain is built from TRBV20-1 and TRBJ1-1, with a tentative D call TRBD1 (6 bases). Germline V lookup: CDR1 DFQATT, CDR2 SNEGSKA (reference sequence). The CDR3 loop spans 13 amino acids. Trimming took 2 bases from V and 4 from J, leaving 11 bases between them.

The chain combines TRBV11-2 with TRBJ1-1; possible D gene TRBD1, 6 bases. The CDR3 length is 16 residues. The ends were cut back, 5 bases at V and 4 bases at J, with 20 bases in the middle. CDR1 and CDR2 (germline): SGHAT, FQNNGV. CDR3 protein: CASSHLRGARPTEAFF. In DNA form, the CDR3 reads TGTGCCAGCAGCCATTTGCGGGGGGCGAGGCCCACTGAAGCTTTCTTT.

This clonotype was picked up many times. The chain has TRBV30 and TRBJ2-5; D uncertain. This CDR3 comprises 14 residues. Trimming left V 1 base short and J 0 bases short, with 9 bases between. Germline loops: CDR1 GTSNPN, CDR2 SVGIG (reference sequence). The CDR3 nucleotides read TGTGCCTGGAGTGATGGCGGAGACCAAGAGACCCAGTACTTC. This translates into CAWSDGGDQETQYF.

This clonotype was counted many times. V and J are TRBV28 and TRBJ1-1; D uncertain. The V and J ends lost 7 bases and 2 bases respectively, with 11 bases between them. The CDR3 extends over 13 amino acids. The germline gives CDR1 MDHEN, CDR2 SYDVKM. The CDR3: CASINSINTEAFF. CDR3 nucleotide sequence: TGTGCCAGCATCAACAGTATCAACACTGAAGCTTTCTTT.